Listed below are T cell receptor beta chains from one sample, sequenced in a study of cytomegalovirus exposure and HLA in healthy donors. TCRdb's copy holds only in-frame clones and misses some; the assay was immunoSEQ multiplex PCR. Among 150,000 to 200,000 clones, around 77% were seen once, and the ten largest hold more than 2%. Sequencing used PBMCs. Every receptor here comes from a woman aged 30 to 39 in good health and CMV-seropositive. Both conserved end residues are part of each CDR3. The D gene is left open where the match is weak. Only some rows state a clone size, as once, few, many or a class for expanded clones.

TRBV5-6	TRBJ1-2	-	-	TGTGCCAGCCAGCTTCCGGGAGTGAACTATGGCTACACCTTC	CASQLPGVNYGYTF
TRBV14	TRBJ1-1	-	TRBD1	TGTGCCAGCAGCCTGGACAGGTTCATCTTGAACACTGAAGCTTTCTTT	CASSLDRFILNTEAFF
TRBV29-1	TRBJ1-1	-	-	TGCAGCGTGGAACCGACAGGGAACACTGAAGCTTTCTTT	CSVEPTGNTEAFF
TRBV6-5	TRBJ1-2	-	-	TGTGCCAGCAGTTACTCCGTGGGGGAGGCTAACTATGGCTACACCTTC	CASSYSVGEANYGYTF
TRBV7-2	TRBJ2-3	-	TRBD2	TGTGCCAGCAGCCAATACTCCGGGACTAGCGGACTAAGCACAGATACGCAGTATTTT	CASSQYSGTSGLSTDTQYF
TRBV30	TRBJ1-2	-	TRBD1	TGTGCCTGGAGCGCAACAGGGGTTTGGGGCTACACCTTC	CAWSATGVWGYTF
TRBV28	TRBJ1-1	-	-	TGTGCCAGCAGTGAACCCCGGGGGAAGAACACTGAAGCTTTCTTT	CASSEPRGKNTEAFF
TRBV29-1	TRBJ1-1	-	-	TGCAGCGTCCGAGGGCGGGGGCTGTGGAACACTGAAGCTTTCTTT	CSVRGRGLWNTEAFF
TRBV5-4	TRBJ2-3	-	TRBD2	TGTGCCAGCGGGGGACTAGCGGGGGGTTCAGATACGCAGTATTTT	CASGGLAGGSDTQYF
TRBV5-5	TRBJ1-2	-	-	TGTGCCAGCAGCTTCGAGACAGTCAACTATGGCTACACCTTC	CASSFETVNYGYTF
TRBV5-1	TRBJ1-1	-	-	TGCGCCAGCAGCTTGGCGCAGGGGCAGAACACTGAAGCTTTCTTT	CASSLAQGQNTEAFF
TRBV19	TRBJ2-1	-	TRBD2	TGTGCCAGTACTCTTTCGACTAGCGGGGGGGCCGAATATGAGCAGTTCTTC	CASTLSTSGGAEYEQFF
TRBV5-1	TRBJ1-1	-	-	TGCGCCAGCAGCCTGGGATTCGGCACTGAAGCTTTCTTT	CASSLGFGTEAFF
TRBV30	TRBJ2-1	-	TRBD2	TGTGCCAGGTCGGTCGGGGGGAGCTCCTACAATGAGCAGTTCTTC	CARSVGGSSYNEQFF
TRBV4-3	TRBJ1-5	-	-	TGCGCCAGCAGCCCAACCTTGGACAGCCAGTATCAGCCCCAGCATTTT	CASSPTLDSQYQPQHF
TRBV30	TRBJ1-1	-	-	TGTGCCTGGAGTCTTTCGGACAGTCTTGAAGCTTTCTTT	CAWSLSDSLEAFF
TRBV7-9	TRBJ1-2	-	TRBD1	TGTGCCAGCAGCATCGACAGGGGGGGCTATGGCTACACCTTC	CASSIDRGGYGYTF
TRBV7-9	TRBJ2-1	-	-	TGTGCCAGCAGCTTAGGAGGACACTACAATGAGCAGTTCTTC	CASSLGGHYNEQFF
TRBV9	TRBJ2-1	-	-	TGTGCCAGCAGCTCCCGGGATCCCATTGCAGGTGAGCAGTTCTTC	CASSSRDPIAGEQFF
TRBV19	TRBJ1-1	few	-	TGTGCCAGTAGTACCGGACAACCAGGCCCAAGGGGCACTGAAGCTTTCTTT	CASSTGQPGPRGTEAFF
TRBV19	TRBJ2-3	-	-	TGTGCCAGTAGGCCCGCCAGGGATCGTGGCACAGATACGCAGTATTTT	CASRPARDRGTDTQYF
TRBV7-2	TRBJ2-5	-	TRBD2	TGTGCCAGCAGCTTAGATTTTAGCGGGCAGACCCAGTACTTC	CASSLDFSGQTQYF
TRBV27	TRBJ1-2	-	-	TGTGCCAGCAGTTCGCTGGTTTTACCCAAAGCGGGTGGCTACACCTTC	CASSSLVLPKAGGYTF
TRBV9	TRBJ2-6	-	-	TGTGCCAGCAGCGTCCGACTCTCTGGGGCCAACGTCCTGACTTTC	CASSVRLSGANVLTF
TRBV6-5	TRBJ2-1	-	TRBD1	TGTGCCAGCAGTTACAAAGGGGGCAGTGAGCAGTTCTTC	CASSYKGGSEQFF
TRBV10-3	TRBJ1-1	once	-	TGTGCCATCAGTGTCTCCGAGGCTGAAGCTTTCTTT	CAISVSEAEAFF
TRBV10-2	TRBJ2-4	-	-	TGCGCCAGCAGTGACGAAGGAGGGGCCAAAAACATTCAGTACTTC	CASSDEGGAKNIQYF
TRBV27	TRBJ1-6	-	-	TGTGCCAGCACCATGTCCGGGGGTCGGGGGTATAATTCACCCCTCCACTTT	CASTMSGGRGYNSPLHF
TRBV30	TRBJ1-1	-	TRBD1	TGTGCCCGCCAGGGGACAGCTGAAGCTTTCTTT	CARQGTAEAFF
TRBV4-1	TRBJ2-6	-	TRBD1	TGCGCCAGCAGCCAAGATCGACAGGGAGCCTCTGGGGCCAACGTCCTGACTTTC	CASSQDRQGASGANVLTF
TRBV29-1	TRBJ2-5	-	-	TGCAGCGTTGAAGTAGCGGCGGGGGAGACCCAGTACTTC	CSVEVAAGETQYF
TRBV7-2	TRBJ2-7	-	-	TGTGCCAGCGGCTCGTTTTTAGGGGGTAGGGAGCAGTACTTC	CASGSFLGGREQYF
TRBV7-9	TRBJ1-3	-	-	TGTGCCAGCGGAGAGGGTGGAAACACCATATATTTT	CASGEGGNTIYF
TRBV15	TRBJ1-2	-	-	TGTGCCACCAGCAGGGCCACGTGGGAGAGGAATGGCTACACCTTC	CATSRATWERNGYTF
TRBV19	TRBJ1-5	-	-	TGTGCCAGTAGTCCCCACGTGGGGGCCGGAGCTGGCAATCAGCCCCAGCATTTT	CASSPHVGAGAGNQPQHF
TRBV2	TRBJ1-1	-	TRBD1	TGTGCCAGCAGTGAGTGGGACAGGTCGGTGACGGCTTTCTTT	CASSEWDRSVTAFF
TRBV27	TRBJ1-2	-	TRBD1	TGTGCCAGCAGTTTGGTAGAGGGGGCCTACTATGGCTACACCTTC	CASSLVEGAYYGYTF
TRBV6-5	TRBJ1-2	once	TRBD1	TGTGCCAGCAGTTATCAGGGGGAGGCTGGCTACACCTTC	CASSYQGEAGYTF
TRBV4-3	TRBJ1-1	-	TRBD1	TGCGCCAGCAGCCTGGGAGGGGTAACAGGGGGAACTGAAGCTTTCTTT	CASSLGGVTGGTEAFF
TRBV10-1	TRBJ2-3	-	TRBD1	TGCGCCAGCGGTACGGGACAGCAAACAGATACGCAGTATTTT	CASGTGQQTDTQYF
TRBV30	TRBJ2-1	-	TRBD2	TGTGCCTGGAAGCGGGAGAATGAGCAGTTCTTC	CAWKRENEQFF
TRBV15	TRBJ2-2	once	TRBD2	TGTGCCACCAGTCGGGGGGGGAAGGACGGGGAGCTGTTTTTT	CATSRGGKDGELFF
TRBV6-6	TRBJ2-3	-	TRBD2	TGTGCCAGCAGCCCTCCGATAGCGGGGGACACAGATACGCAGTATTTT	CASSPPIAGDTDTQYF
TRBV30	TRBJ1-1	few	-	TGTGCCTGGGGGAACAGGGTTACTGAAGCTTTCTTT	CAWGNRVTEAFF
TRBV6-5	TRBJ2-3	-	TRBD1	TGTGCCAGCAGTTACACTGGACAGGGAATTACAGATACGCAGTATTTT	CASSYTGQGITDTQYF
TRBV19	TRBJ2-7	-	TRBD1	TGTGCCAGTAGTATGACTGCAGGGGGAGCAAGCTACGAGCAGTACTTC	CASSMTAGGASYEQYF
TRBV7-9	TRBJ2-1	-	TRBD2	TGTGCCAGCAGCTTGGGACTAGCGGGGGTACAAAAGTTCTTC	CASSLGLAGVQKFF
TRBV5-4	TRBJ2-7	once	TRBD1	TGTGCCAGCAAACCGGGACAGAGCCCGTACGAGCAGTACTTC	CASKPGQSPYEQYF
TRBV7-6	TRBJ1-2	-	TRBD1	TGTGCCAGCAGCTTAGGACAGGGCCACTATGGCTACACCTTC	CASSLGQGHYGYTF
TRBV2	TRBJ2-7	-	-	TGTGCCAGCAGTGAAGCCCCTAGATTCGCCGAGCAGTACTTC	CASSEAPRFAEQYF
TRBV19	TRBJ1-1	-	TRBD1	TGTGCCAGTATCCACAGGGGCTTGAACACTGAAGCTTTCTTT	CASIHRGLNTEAFF
TRBV2	TRBJ2-3	-	TRBD1	TGTGCCAGCAGGGACAGGGTCGACGGTACGCAGTATTTT	CASRDRVDGTQYF
TRBV6-6	TRBJ2-1	-	TRBD2	TGTGCCAGCAGTTACGGAGCGGGAGTCTACAATGAGCAGTTCTTC	CASSYGAGVYNEQFF
TRBV19	TRBJ2-7	few	TRBD2	TGTGCCAGTAGTATAAGGCTAGCGGGAGACTACGAGCAGTACTTC	CASSIRLAGDYEQYF
TRBV5-8	TRBJ1-2	-	TRBD1	TGTGCCAGCAGCTTCCAGGGGGAATTTTATGGCTACACCTTC	CASSFQGEFYGYTF
TRBV4-2	TRBJ2-2	-	-	TGTGCCAGCAGCCAAGACCCGTACACCGGGGAGCTGTTTTTT	CASSQDPYTGELFF
TRBV7-9	TRBJ1-2	few	-	TGTGCCAGCAGCTCTCCACAGGGTTTATCTCTTAACTATGGCTACACCTTC	CASSSPQGLSLNYGYTF
TRBV15	TRBJ2-5	-	-	TGTGCCACCAGCAGAGATCATCGACATGACCAGTACTTC	CATSRDHRHDQYF
TRBV5-4	TRBJ1-1	-	-	TGTGCCAGCAGCCGACCTGCGGGGAGGGAGGGTACTGAAGCTTTCTTT	CASSRPAGREGTEAFF
TRBV5-1	TRBJ2-7	-	TRBD2	TGCGCCAGCAGCTTGGTTCCCGGACTAGCGGCCGGAGGCGGCGAGCAGTACTTC	CASSLVPGLAAGGGEQYF